The T cell receptor beta chain under discussion was sequenced for a study of PD-1 blockade in classical Hodgkin lymphoma. With 1 base removed from V and 8 bases from J, the gap between germline ends came to 14 bases. Germline V CDR1 and CDR2: MGHRA, YSYEKL. There are 14 residues in the CDR3. Findings and limits, study-wide: A significant rise in TCR diversity was seen by C4D1 for CD4+ cells but not for CD8+ cells. Prior to therapy, complete responders displayed diversity much like that of newly diagnosed patients. As was reported, newly diagnosed patients showed lower baseline TCR diversity than healthy donors did.

This clone occurred a few times. Its antigen is undetermined. The data were produced by immunoSEQ multiplex PCR, yet TCRdb's version contains in-frame clones alone and is incomplete. The table has tens of thousands of clones, nearly 80% seen once. Time point: cycle 4 day 1 (C4D1), after less than 7 weeks of nivolumab. Autologous stem cell transplantation was followed by relapse in every patient, and brentuximab vedotin exposure varied. Sequenced here: peripheral blood mononuclear cells (PBMCs), sampled before the fourth cycle of nivolumab. The TCR was taken from a human donor with classical Hodgkin lymphoma. The rearrangement joins TRBV4-1 to TRBJ1-2; D gene ambiguous. CDR3 sequence: CASSQGTSLGGYTF. Written as DNA, the CDR3 is TGCGCCAGCAGCCAAGGTACCAGCCTAGGGGGCTACACCTTC.